This TCR beta chain appears in the sequencing data of a study of blood T cell repertoires in COVID-19. The CDR3 loop spans 14 amino acids. With 1 base removed from V and 4 bases from J, the gap between germline ends came to 12 bases. Germline CDR1 SGHRS, CDR2 YFSETQ. Repertoires were generated with immunoSEQ multiplex PCR, while TCRdb's copy carries only in-frame clones and drops some. This table has roughly 260,000 clones, about four fifths appearing once. The chain is built from TRBV5-1 and TRBJ2-7, with D possibly being TRBD1 (6 bases). This receptor was taken from a woman in her thirties or forties who had been exposed to COVID-19. The sequenced sample was PBMCs or T cells enriched from blood (not recorded which). The CDR3 bases are TGCGCCAGCAGCTTGTATGGCAGGGGTTACGAGCAGTACTTC. It codes for CASSLYGRGYEQYF.